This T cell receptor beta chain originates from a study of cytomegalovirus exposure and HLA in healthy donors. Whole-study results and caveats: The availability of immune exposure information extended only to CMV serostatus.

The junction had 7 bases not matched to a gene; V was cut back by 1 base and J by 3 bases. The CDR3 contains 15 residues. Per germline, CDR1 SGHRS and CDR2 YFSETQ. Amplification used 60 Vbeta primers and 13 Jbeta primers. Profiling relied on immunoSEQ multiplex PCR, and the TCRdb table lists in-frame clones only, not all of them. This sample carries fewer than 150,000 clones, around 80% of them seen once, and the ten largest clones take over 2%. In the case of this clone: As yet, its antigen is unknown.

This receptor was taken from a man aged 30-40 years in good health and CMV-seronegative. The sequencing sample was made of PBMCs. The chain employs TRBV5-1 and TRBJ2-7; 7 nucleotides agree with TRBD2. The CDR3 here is CASSLYAGEFYEQYF. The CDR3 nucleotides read TGCGCCAGCAGCTTGTACGCGGGAGAGTTCTACGAGCAGTACTTC.